This T cell receptor beta chain emerged from a study of T cells in Graves' hyperthyroidism and ophthalmopathy. Trimming left V 0 bases short and J 4 bases short, with 10 bases between. Germline V gene sequence: CDR1 DFQATT, CDR2 SNEGSKA (reference sequence). This CDR3 has 14 residues. RNA transcripts gave rise to amplified TCR beta CDR3 regions. HTBI primers were the set used in a first-round RT-PCR of the TCR CDR3. One entry per CDR3 protein, called by TCRdb with MiXCR from the multiplex PCR reads. The sample contains roughly 380,000 distinct CDR3 sequences, around 13% of which appear only once. This clonotype was recorded only once.

Sequenced: blood. The chain couples TRBV20-1 to TRBJ1-5; tentative D call: TRBD1 (6 bases). The receptor's source is a woman aged 18-35 years with Graves' hyperthyroidism. In DNA, the CDR3 is TGCAGTGCTAGAGAAGGGCAGGGGAATCAGCCCCAGCATTTT. This encodes CSAREGQGNQPQHF.